The next 17 T cell receptor beta chains were all read from a single sample in a study of blood T cell repertoires in COVID-19. TCRdb's table, derived via immunoSEQ multiplex PCR, lists solely in-frame clones and lacks some. Of 150,000 to 200,000 clones detected, about 89% appear once; the ten largest clones hold 2% to 3%. The sequenced sample was peripheral blood. Receptors were obtained from a middle-aged man with active or convalescent COVID-19.

A single count supports this clone. The rearrangement links TRBV15 to TRBJ2-5; D is possibly TRBD1 (6 bases). CDR1 LNHNV and CDR2 YYDKDF come from the germline V gene (reference sequence). V shed 5 bases and J shed 7 bases, with 20 bases lying between them. This CDR3 is built from 15 residues. The CDR3 DNA follows: TGTGCCACCAGCCCAGACAGGAACACCCGTGGGACCCAGTACTTC. It yields the protein CATSPDRNTRGTQYF.

The chain joins TRBV6-2 or TRBV6-3 to TRBJ2-7; 9 bases agree with TRBD1. This CDR3 is 15 amino acids long. CDR1 is MNHEY and CDR2 is SVGEGT in the germline V gene. The V segment lost 2 bases and the J segment 5 bases; nucleotides outside the gene matches: 7. CDR3 sequence: CASSYEGQGFNEQYF. For the CDR3, the DNA is TGTGCCAGCAGTTACGAGGGACAGGGTTTCAACGAGCAGTACTTC.

This clone has a handful of counts. The rearrangement joins TRBV9 to TRBJ1-1; the D gene is possibly TRBD1 (5 bases). This CDR3 comprises 13 residues. Trimming shortened V by 0 bases and J by 6 bases, and 9 bases separated the two germline ends. Looked up from germline, CDR1 is SGDLS and CDR2 is YYNGEE. The CDR3 loop is CASSVGAGAEAFF. In DNA form, the CDR3 reads TGTGCCAGCAGCGTAGGGGCGGGGGCTGAAGCTTTCTTT.

The CDR3 here is CASRTGTSRTGELFF. CDR3 DNA sequence: TGTGCCAGCAGAACCGGGACTAGTCGCACCGGGGAGCTGTTTTTT. The chain uses TRBV7-2 and TRBJ2-2; TRBD2 agrees at 8 bases. CDR1 and CDR2 from the germline V gene are SGHTA and FQGNSA. After removal of 6 bases from V and 4 bases from J, the junction contained 7 bases not matched to a gene. This CDR3 is 15 amino acids long.

The rearrangement joins TRBV5-6 to TRBJ1-1; the match to TRBD1 covers 8 bases. There are 12 residues in the CDR3. The germline CDR1 and CDR2 sequences are SGHDT and YYEEEE. J gave up 11 bases and V 4 bases, and 7 bases lay outside the gene matches. In DNA, the CDR3 is TGTGCCAGCAGCCGGGGACAGGAGAGGGCTTTCTTT. Protein: CASSRGQERAFF.

The chain carries TRBV11-2 and TRBJ1-6; 10 bases agree with TRBD1. Germline CDR1 and CDR2: SGHAT and FQNNGV. The CDR3 runs to 15 residues. The V gene end was trimmed by 6 bases and the J gene end by 6 bases; junction bases not matched to a gene: 5. As DNA, the CDR3 is TGTGCCAGCAGGACAGGGGGCCGGTCTAATTCACCCCTCCACTTT. It yields the protein CASRTGGRSNSPLHF.

The chain combines TRBV5-1 with TRBJ1-2; the D gene is possibly TRBD1 (5 bases). The V gene lost 7 bases and the J gene lost 6 bases, with 19 bases spanning the gap. The CDR3 is 14 residues long. From germline, CDR1 is SGHRS and CDR2 YFSETQ. DNA of the CDR3: TGCGCCAGCCGAAAGGGAGGGACCGCGGATGGCTACACCTTC. Protein: CASRKGGTADGYTF.

The J gene is TRBJ2-6, the V gene TRBV7-2; D may be TRBD2 (6 bases). V was shortened by 5 bases and J by 4 bases, with 24 bases between the two germline ends. There are 19 residues in the CDR3. In germline, CDR1 is SGHTA, CDR2 FQGNSA. In DNA form, the CDR3 reads TGTGCCAGCAGCGGGCCGAGCGGGTCCCCAGTTTACGGGGCCAACGTCCTGACTTTC. It translates to CASSGPSGSPVYGANVLTF.

In this sample, this clone turned up once. Other DNA sequences in this sample translate to the same CDR3. The chain carries TRBV12-3 or TRBV12-4 and TRBJ1-2; the match to TRBD1 covers 7 bases. The CDR3 spans 13 residues. V lost 6 bases to trimming and J lost 2 bases; unmatched junction nucleotides: 3. CDR3 sequence (DNA): TGTGCCAGCAGCCCGGACAGGAACTATGGCTACACCTTC. Amino acids: CASSPDRNYGYTF.

The chain is built from TRBV30 and TRBJ2-2; 9 nucleotides match TRBD2. The CDR3 is 15 amino acids. Trimming removed 2 bases from V and 2 bases from J; junction bases left unmatched: 3. CDR1 is GTSNPN, CDR2 SVGIG, per germline (reference sequence). This CDR3 is CAWSLAGVNTGELFF. Here the CDR3 DNA reads TGTGCCTGGAGTTTAGCGGGGGTAAACACCGGGGAGCTGTTTTTT.

The chain combines TRBV2 with TRBJ1-2; maybe TRBD1 (5 bases). Germline values: CDR1 SNHLY, CDR2 FYNNEI. CDR3 length: 15 residues. V dropped 6 bases and J dropped 4 bases, with 18 bases sitting between them. In DNA form, the CDR3 reads TGTGCCAGCAGGAATGGGGCCCGGAGGGGCTATGGCTACACCTTC. Its translation is CASRNGARRGYGYTF.

The chain is built from TRBV9 and TRBJ1-6; 7 bases are shared with TRBD1. V lost 4 bases to trimming and J lost 7 bases; unmatched junction nucleotides: 5. CDR3 length equals 14 residues. Per germline, CDR1 SGDLS and CDR2 YYNGEE. CDR3 DNA sequence: TGTGCCAGCAGCCCGGGACAGAGAAATTCACCCCTCCACTTT. Encoded protein: CASSPGQRNSPLHF.

This clone was recorded once. J is TRBJ1-3 and V is TRBV5-1; 9 positions agree with TRBD1. Germline V gene lookup returns CDR1 SGHRS and CDR2 YFSETQ. Losses at the gene ends were 4 bases for V and 1 base for J; bases not matched to a gene: 3. CDR3 length: 15 amino acids. DNA of the CDR3: TGCGCCAGCAGCAGGACAGGGGATTCTGGAAACACCATATATTTT. It codes for CASSRTGDSGNTIYF.

This chain joins TRBV20-1 and TRBJ1-2, with D unclear. The CDR3 loop spans 11 amino acids. In germline, CDR1 is DFQATT, CDR2 SNEGSKA (reference sequence). The germline V and J ends were trimmed by 7 bases and 7 bases, with 13 bases remaining between them. The CDR3 region is CSGTDGSGYTF. CDR3 in DNA: TGCAGTGGGACCGACGGGAGTGGCTACACCTTC.

J is TRBJ1-1 and V is TRBV30; D unresolved. V lost 0 bases and J lost 8, with 13 bases in between. CDR1 and CDR2 (germline): GTSNPN, SVGIG (reference sequence). CDR3 length: 13 residues. CDR3 sequence: CAWSVPGSQEAFF. The CDR3 DNA follows: TGTGCCTGGAGTGTACCGGGGTCCCAAGAAGCTTTCTTT.

This clone was detected only once. The V call is TRBV28, the J call TRBJ1-5; 7 bases agree with TRBD1. CDR3 size: 14 residues. Germline CDR1 reads MDHEN; CDR2 reads SYDVKM. Trimming removed 3 bases from V and 1 base from J; junction bases left unmatched: 0. CDR3 DNA: TGTGCCAGCAGTTTCAGGGGGAGCAATCAGCCCCAGCATTTT. Amino acid sequence: CASSFRGSNQPQHF.

The chain recombines TRBV2 with TRBJ1-5, with TRBD1 as a possible D gene (5 bases). Trimming pared 7 bases from V and 7 bases from J, leaving 17 bases between. Per the germline V gene, CDR1 is SNHLY and CDR2 is FYNNEI. The CDR3 is 14 amino acids. The CDR3 DNA reads as TGTGCCAGCACGGGGGGACCGACGTACCAGCCCCAGCATTTT. As protein: CASTGGPTYQPQHF.